This is a list of T cell receptor beta chains from one sample in a study of blood T cell repertoires in COVID-19. Generated by immunoSEQ multiplex PCR, the TCRdb table keeps only in-frame clones and is missing some. The sample has approximately 150,000 clones; approximately 88% are singletons. The sequencing input was PBMCs or T cells enriched from blood (not recorded which). The origin of the receptors is a man between 65 and 80 years old who had been exposed to COVID-19. CDR3s include the opening cysteine and the closing phenylalanine or tryptophan. Each record gives: clone size, D gene, V gene, J gene, CDR3 DNA, CDR3 protein. The D gene is left open where the match is weak. The size of a clone is reported for some rows only, either as once, few or many, or as a class for expanded clones.

>.|.|TRBV27|TRBJ2-7
TGTGCCAGCAGTTTTACCAGGTCCTACGAGCAGTACTTC
CASSFTRSYEQYF
>.|.|TRBV6-2/TRBV6-3|TRBJ1-5
TGTGCCAGCAGTTACTCGGGGGGGGCCCGGACGAGGAGCAATCAGCCCCAGCATTTT
CASSYSGGARTRSNQPQHF
>.|.|TRBV6-1|TRBJ1-5
TGTGCCAGCAGTGAAGGCAGGGGATACAATCAGCCCCAGCATTTT
CASSEGRGYNQPQHF
>.|.|TRBV5-6|TRBJ2-7
TGTGCCAGCAGCTTGCGCGGGGCCTCCTACGAGCAGTACTTC
CASSLRGASYEQYF
>.|TRBD1|TRBV28|TRBJ2-1
TGTGCCAGCAGCCCGGACAGGGCAAGCGAGCAGTTCTTC
CASSPDRASEQFF
>.|TRBD1|TRBV4-3|TRBJ1-1
TGCGCCAGCAGCCAAGCCTTAGACAGGGAGAACACTGAAGCTTTCTTT
CASSQALDRENTEAFF
>.|.|TRBV28|TRBJ1-2
TGTGCCAGCGCTCCGGGGGATAACTATGGCTACACCTTC
CASAPGDNYGYTF
>.|TRBD1|TRBV4-2|TRBJ1-2
TGTGCCAGCAGCCAAGACAGGGGGCGGTCTGGCTACACCTTC
CASSQDRGRSGYTF
>.|TRBD1|TRBV9|TRBJ1-3
TGTGCCAGCAGCGCCAAGGTAGGGGGCGCATCTGGAAACACCATATATTTT
CASSAKVGGASGNTIYF
>.|.|TRBV7-9|TRBJ1-5
TGTGCCAGCAGCTTACCAGGGGGCAATCAGCCCCAGCATTTT
CASSLPGGNQPQHF
>.|.|TRBV7-3|TRBJ2-7
TGTGCCAGCAGCTTAGGCAGGGGAAGAGAGCAGTACTTC
CASSLGRGREQYF
>few|TRBD1|TRBV19|TRBJ1-3
TGTGCCAGTAGTATACAGGGGGGATCTGGAAACACCATATATTTT
CASSIQGGSGNTIYF
>.|TRBD1|TRBV7-9|TRBJ1-2
TGTGCCAGCAGCTTGGGACAGGGCGACTATGGCTACACCTTC
CASSLGQGDYGYTF
>once|TRBD1|TRBV4-3|TRBJ2-3
TGCGCCAGCAGCCAACAACCTACAGGGGGCCCCACAGATACGCAGTATTTT
CASSQQPTGGPTDTQYF
>.|.|TRBV27|TRBJ1-2
TGTGCCAGCAGTTTAAAGCCCACCGAGTCGTATGGCTACACCTTC
CASSLKPTESYGYTF
>.|.|TRBV10-3|TRBJ1-1
TGTGCCATCAGTGCCCTCCCAGGGCAGGGGAACACTGAAGCTTTCTTT
CAISALPGQGNTEAFF
>.|.|TRBV11-2|TRBJ1-1
TGTGCCAGCAGCCCCCCCCGACAGCCAACCGACACTGAAGCTTTCTTT
CASSPPRQPTDTEAFF
>.|TRBD2|TRBV10-2|TRBJ2-1
TGCGCCAGCAGTCCCAAAAGCGGGAGACCAAACAATGAGCAGTTCTTC
CASSPKSGRPNNEQFF
>.|TRBD1|TRBV28|TRBJ1-1
TGTGCCAGCAGTTTAGGGACAGGGCGGAACACTGAAGCTTTCTTT
CASSLGTGRNTEAFF
>.|TRBD2|TRBV5-8|TRBJ2-4
TGTGCCAGCAGCTTGTACGCGGGGGTAGCCAAAAACATTCAGTACTTC
CASSLYAGVAKNIQYF
>.|.|TRBV5-1|TRBJ1-5
TGCGCCAGCAGCTTGGGAGGAAGCAATCAGCCCCAGCATTTT
CASSLGGSNQPQHF
>.|.|TRBV5-4|TRBJ2-2
TGTGCCAGCAGCCCGGGACAGACTAGGACCGGGGAGCTGTTTTTT
CASSPGQTRTGELFF
>once|TRBD2|TRBV19|TRBJ2-1
TGTGCCAGTAGTCGACTAGCGGGGGGAGAGCAGTTCTTC
CASSRLAGGEQFF
>.|.|TRBV10-3|TRBJ2-7
TGTGCCACGGTTGACTCCTACGAGCAGTACTTC
CATVDSYEQYF
>.|.|TRBV12-3/TRBV12-4|TRBJ2-7
TGTGCCAGCAGTTTCCCGGGGGACTACGAGCAGTACTTC
CASSFPGDYEQYF
>.|.|TRBV12-3/TRBV12-4|TRBJ2-7
TGTGCCAGCAGCCTCCGAGACGGGTACGAGCAGTACTTC
CASSLRDGYEQYF
>few|TRBD1|TRBV2|TRBJ2-6
TGTGCCAGCAGGGGACAGGGGGCATCTGGGGCCAACGTCCTGACTTTC
CASRGQGASGANVLTF
>.|.|TRBV10-3|TRBJ1-1
TGTGCCATCAGTGAGTCGAACGTAGGGGGAAGAACTGAAGCTTTCTTT
CAISESNVGGRTEAFF
>once|.|TRBV7-2|TRBJ1-2
TGTGCCAGCAGCTTTGGCGGCCATGGGGGCTACACCTTC
CASSFGGHGGYTF
>.|.|TRBV4-3|TRBJ2-1
TGCGCCAGCAGCCCCCAAACAGAAATCCTCAATGAGCAGTTCTTC
CASSPQTEILNEQFF
>few|.|TRBV9|TRBJ2-1
TGTGCCAGCAGCCCAGGACCCGAGGGTGAGCAGTTCTTC
CASSPGPEGEQFF
>.|TRBD1|TRBV3-1/TRBV3-2|TRBJ1-2
TGTGCCAGCAGCCAAACAGGGGGGTACTATGGCTACACCTTC
CASSQTGGYYGYTF
>.|.|TRBV12-3/TRBV12-4|TRBJ2-3
TGTGCCAGCAGTTTATTCGTCGATACGCAGTATTTT
CASSLFVDTQYF
>.|.|TRBV4-3|TRBJ1-4
TGCGCCAGCAGCCAAGAAGGGCAGGGGACTAATGAAAAACTGTTTTTT
CASSQEGQGTNEKLFF
>once|TRBD1|TRBV27|TRBJ2-7
TGTGCCAGCAGTTTTAAGCTGTCGGGACAGGGTTATTCCTACGAGCAGTACTTC
CASSFKLSGQGYSYEQYF
>.|TRBD2|TRBV5-1|TRBJ2-1
TGCGCCAGCAGCTTAACCGGGACTAGCCACAATGAGCAGTTCTTC
CASSLTGTSHNEQFF
>.|.|TRBV4-1|TRBJ2-1
TGCGCCAGCAGCCAAGAAAGACAGGCGACCTACAATGAGCAGTTCTTC
CASSQERQATYNEQFF
>.|TRBD2|TRBV7-8|TRBJ2-3
TGTGCCAGCAGCAGACGGCCCGGGACTAGCGGAAACACAGATACGCAGTATTTT
CASSRRPGTSGNTDTQYF
>.|.|TRBV5-4|TRBJ2-5
TGTGCCAGCAGCTTTGGGACAAAGAAAGAGACCCAGTACTTC
CASSFGTKKETQYF
>.|TRBD1|TRBV5-1|TRBJ1-1
TGCGCCAGCAGCCCCCAAAGGATCAACAGGGGGAACACTGAAGCTTTCTTT
CASSPQRINRGNTEAFF
>.|TRBD1|TRBV5-6|TRBJ1-5
TGTGCCAGCAGCTTTTGGACAGGGACCAATCAGCCCCAGCATTTT
CASSFWTGTNQPQHF
>.|TRBD1|TRBV5-6|TRBJ2-1
TGTGCCAGCAGCTGGGACAGGGGAAATGAGCAGTTCTTC
CASSWDRGNEQFF